Each of the 13 T cell receptor beta chains below was sequenced from the same sample in a study of cytomegalovirus exposure and HLA in healthy donors. Libraries were prepared by immunoSEQ multiplex PCR; TCRdb keeps only in-frame clonotypes and omits some of them. The data show 150,000 to 200,000 clones, almost 85% seen once. Sample: PBMCs. The receptors here all came from a man aged 25-45 years in good health and CMV-seropositive.

The gene calls are TRBV28 and TRBJ1-2; 10 bases match TRBD1. The CDR3 extends over 17 amino acids. Germline-derived CDR1 and CDR2 are MDHEN and SYDVKM. With V trimmed by 3 bases and J by 0 bases, 7 bases remained unmatched. The CDR3, as DNA: TGTGCCAGCAGTTTGGGGACAGGGGATTTAGCTAACTATGGCTACACCTTC. Its translation is CASSLGTGDLANYGYTF.

This rearrangement joins TRBV2 to TRBJ2-2; TRBD2 is a possible D gene (5 bases). Per germline, CDR1 SNHLY and CDR2 FYNNEI. V was trimmed by 2 bases and J by 0 bases, leaving 7 bases between them. This CDR3 is built from 15 residues. CDR3 sequence reads: CASSEISANTGELFF. The CDR3, as DNA: TGTGCCAGCAGTGAAATTAGCGCGAACACCGGGGAGCTGTTTTTT.

Only a few counts were recorded for this clone. The V and J genes are TRBV2 and TRBJ2-6, with a possible D match to TRBD2 (6 bases). The CDR3 is 19 residues long. Germline V gene data show CDR1 as SNHLY and CDR2 as FYNNEI. Trimming took 3 bases from V and 0 from J, leaving 18 bases between them. The CDR3 DNA reads TGTGCCAGCAGTGAGACAGCGGGCACCGCTTACTCTGGGGCCAACGTCCTGACTTTC. Protein sequence: CASSETAGTAYSGANVLTF.

The V and J genes are TRBV9 and TRBJ2-3, with 11 nucleotides matching TRBD2. CDR1 and CDR2 from the germline V gene are SGDLS and YYNGEE. The V segment lost 2 bases and the J segment 5 bases; nucleotides outside the gene matches: 7. CDR3 length: 16 amino acids. This CDR3 reads CASSVHSGGVLDTQYF. CDR3 coding DNA: TGTGCCAGCAGCGTCCATAGCGGGGGGGTATTAGATACGCAGTATTTT. The full variable domain, rest sourced from reference TRBV9 and TRBJ2-3, is DSGVTQTPKHLITATGQRVTLRCSPRSGDLSVYWYQQSLDQGLQFLIQYYNGEERAKGNILERFSAQQFPDLHSELNLSSLELGDSALYFCASSVHSGGVLDTQYFGPGTRLTVL.

The chain uses TRBV10-2 and TRBJ2-5; 12 nucleotides agree with TRBD2. This CDR3 contains 16 residues. Losses at the gene ends were 2 bases for V and 4 bases for J; bases not matched to a gene: 5. Germline V gives CDR1 WSHSY, CDR2 SAAADI. This CDR3 reads CASSERRTSGTETQYF. CDR3 in DNA: TGCGCCAGCAGTGAGAGGCGGACTAGCGGGACAGAGACCCAGTACTTC.

This clone is a singleton in its sample. V and J are TRBV5-1 and TRBJ2-1; D unresolved. Germline CDR1 is SGHRS and CDR2 is YFSETQ. Trimming stripped 3 bases from V and 3 bases from J, with 4 bases between. CDR3 size: 12 residues. The chain's CDR3 is CASSSGYNEQFF. CDR3 DNA: TGCGCCAGCAGCTCCGGCTACAATGAGCAGTTCTTC.

A few counts support this clone. The J gene is TRBJ2-7, the V gene TRBV5-1; unclear D gene. Trimming removed 3 bases from V and 2 bases from J, with 6 bases in between. CDR1 is SGHRS, CDR2 YFSETQ, per germline. The CDR3 has 12 amino acids. In DNA form, the CDR3 reads TGCGCCAGCAGCTCCGGTCCCTACGAGCAGTACTTC. It translates to CASSSGPYEQYF.

This sequence joins TRBV4-3 and TRBJ1-1; D is undetermined. This CDR3 has 13 residues. V lost 0 bases to trimming and J lost 7 bases, with 9 bases between them. Germline CDR1 LGHNA, CDR2 YSLEER. CDR3 bases: TGCGCCAGCAGCCAAGATCTGGGCTATGAAGCTTTCTTT. Its protein product is CASSQDLGYEAFF.

The chain carries TRBV6-5 and TRBJ1-6, with 7 positions matching TRBD1. In germline, CDR1 is MNHEY, CDR2 SVGAGI. CDR3 length equals 15 residues. V lost 6 bases, J lost 7 bases, and 9 bases stayed unmatched. CDR3 bases: TGTGCCAGCAGGCTCAACCGGGACAGAAATTCACCCCTCCACTTT. This codes for CASRLNRDRNSPLHF.

The rearrangement uses TRBV6-5 and TRBJ2-2, with 8 bases aligning to TRBD2. Germline CDR1 MNHEY, CDR2 SVGAGI. The CDR3 covers 15 residues. V lost 7 bases, J lost 4 bases, and 8 bases stayed unmatched. CDR3 region: CASTLGLGGTGELFF. DNA for the CDR3: TGTGCCAGCACCTTGGGACTAGGGGGCACCGGGGAGCTGTTTTTT.

This clone was observed once. The rearrangement joins TRBV9 to TRBJ2-7; a possible D gene is TRBD1 (6 bases). CDR1 and CDR2 from the germline V gene are SGDLS and YYNGEE. The ends were cut back, 2 bases at V and 4 bases at J, with 16 bases in the middle. This CDR3 is built from 15 residues. CDR3 amino acids: CASSVAPGTQYEQYF. As DNA, the CDR3 is TGTGCCAGCAGCGTGGCCCCCGGGACACAATACGAGCAGTACTTC.

The rearrangement links TRBV6-1 to TRBJ1-1; D is ambiguous. The germline V gene has CDR1 MNHNS and CDR2 SASEGT. The CDR3 is 13 residues long. Trimming shortened V by 6 bases and J by 1 base, and 9 bases separated the two germline ends. The CDR3 loop is CASRMRGNTEAFF. The DNA of the CDR3 is TGTGCCAGCAGGATGCGGGGGAACACTGAAGCTTTCTTT.

The chain links TRBV11-2 to TRBJ1-6; weak D call: TRBD1 (5 bases). CDR1 is SGHAT and CDR2 is FQNNGV in the germline V gene. This CDR3 is built from 14 residues. V was clipped by 3 bases and J by 5 bases, with 8 bases between them. The CDR3 sequence is CASSFSGDNSPLHF. The CDR3 DNA reads TGTGCCAGCAGCTTTTCGGGGGATAATTCACCCCTCCACTTT.